This TCR beta chain was sequenced during a study of T cell responses to AZD1222 COVID-19 vaccine (dated by TCRdb to about 2021). Study-wide context: Because spike-specific TCR depth and breadth did not differ between the two schedules, AZD1222 recipients who got a second dose at roughly 4 weeks were pooled with those who got a second dose at roughly 12 weeks. TCR sequencing covered approximately 230 trial participants: around 210 given two doses of AZD1222 and 26 given two doses of MenACWY control vaccine. Trial participants were enrolled by age into 18-55, 56-69 and 70-plus year subgroups, with about 150, 27 and 61 TCR-sequenced participants respectively. Points the paper makes about the study in general: Conclusions about previously exposed vaccinees are limited, since just five or six AZD1222 recipients were seropositive for SARS-CoV-2 at baseline. Most participants were white British and females outnumbered males, and the authors suggested that clonal diversity may have been underestimated. A significant rise in spike-specific TCR breadth and depth was observed after two AZD1222 doses relative to day 0 and relative to MenACWY recipients. Because no samples from the day 14 peak response were available, repertoires could be characterized only after the peak T cell response. Reportedly, almost half of the unique spike-specific TCRs recognized epitopes lying outside the regions that are mutated in the B.1.351 and B.1.1.7 variants. CD4 TCRs associated with the vaccine covered the entire spike protein, and the dominant responses were in regions 160-218 and 743-854. The 56-69-year group was small, and its depth increase did not reach significance, likely because of low power.

In the paper's terms, the time point label means: baseline before first vaccination. Samples from vaccinated people were obtained from the UK trials COV001 and COV002, which included a single-blind randomized controlled phase 2/3 trial of AZD1222 (ChAdOx1 nCoV-19) in healthy adults. For TCRbeta chain sequencing, PBMC samples from trial participants were taken at day 0 and at day 28 after the second dose. This clone was recorded a few times. Its specific antigen is unknown. Within one base of it there is no much larger clone, and no base qualities were kept. The CDR3 regions of human TCRbeta chains were subjected to immunosequencing. The study's processing was this. TCRs in the repertoires were matched against a reference library of SARS-CoV-2-specific TCRs that had been generated with the MIRA antigen-specificity platform. Breadth meant the fraction of unique TCRs that were SARS-CoV-2-associated, whereas depth meant the fraction of total T cells that were SARS-CoV-2-associated. Using the MIRA data, each spike-specific TCR was assigned both to the spike region to which the TCR was reactive and to a CD4 or CD8 class. Log10-transformed breadth and depth values were compared by one-way ANOVA with Sidak's multiple comparisons tests. The table comes from immuneACCESS by way of TCRdb, which keeps in-frame sequences with V and J called. Part of the clones is missing from these tables; in studies checked, under half for an unresolved V gene and the rest for unknown reasons. For V, J and clone size, that table is used; D and trimming come from the DNA. The sample table contains about 110,000 clones; only one count was recorded for 81% of them. The ten largest clones add up to about 4.5% of the sample.

In the germline V gene (reference sequence), CDR1 corresponds to SEHNR and CDR2 to FQNEAQ. Inclusive of the bounding cysteine and phenylalanine, the CDR3 is 15 residues long. CDR3 DNA is the only sequence kept; it has 45 bases, read in frame from the first base. Ends trimmed: V by 5 bases, J by 0 bases; bases unmatched to a gene: 5. This receptor was obtained from an adult in good health. This specimen consisted of peripheral blood, obtained on day 0 of AZD1222 vaccination. The rearranged chain carries TRBV7-9 and TRBJ1-1; 8 junctional bases match TRBD1. The DNA sequence reads TGTGCCAGCAGCCCTTCGGGACAGGTGAACACTGAAGCTTTCTTT. This encodes CASSPSGQVNTEAFF. The entire variable domain, with the stretches around the CDR3 drawn from the reference TRBV7-9 and TRBJ1-1 proteins, is DTGVSQNPRHKITKRGQNVTFRCDPISEHNRLYWYRQTLGQGPEFLTYFQNEAQLEKSRLLSDRFSAERPKGSFSTLEIQRTEQGDSAMYLCASSPSGQVNTEAFFGQGTRLTVV.